This TCR beta chain was captured in a study of shared clonotypes between healthy human individuals. Regarding the study as a whole: A few donors showed sharing of about 5.5% of naive CD4 clonotypes. It was anticipated that sequencing depth would influence how many clonotypes donors shared.

Germline V gene data show CDR1 as SNHLY and CDR2 as FYNNEI. The V and J ends lost 8 bases and 5 bases respectively, with 12 bases between them. The CDR3 runs to 12 residues. As regards this clone: Its antigen remains unidentified.

The data were produced by immunoSEQ multiplex PCR, yet TCRdb's version contains in-frame clones alone and is incomplete. The repertoire includes some 1,100,000 clones, approximately 78% of them detected once, and around 0.47% sits in the top ten. The chain has TRBV2 and TRBJ1-2; D perhaps matches TRBD1 (6 bases). Sequencing was carried out using memory CD4+ T cells from PBMCs. The subset here: CD45RA-negative fraction. The clonotype comes from a man aged 18 to 29 in good health. Some clones in this sample may be carry-over from other donors' samples. As DNA, the CDR3 is TGTGCCAGCGGGAGACAGGCATATGGCTACACCTTC. Translating it yields CASGRQAYGYTF.